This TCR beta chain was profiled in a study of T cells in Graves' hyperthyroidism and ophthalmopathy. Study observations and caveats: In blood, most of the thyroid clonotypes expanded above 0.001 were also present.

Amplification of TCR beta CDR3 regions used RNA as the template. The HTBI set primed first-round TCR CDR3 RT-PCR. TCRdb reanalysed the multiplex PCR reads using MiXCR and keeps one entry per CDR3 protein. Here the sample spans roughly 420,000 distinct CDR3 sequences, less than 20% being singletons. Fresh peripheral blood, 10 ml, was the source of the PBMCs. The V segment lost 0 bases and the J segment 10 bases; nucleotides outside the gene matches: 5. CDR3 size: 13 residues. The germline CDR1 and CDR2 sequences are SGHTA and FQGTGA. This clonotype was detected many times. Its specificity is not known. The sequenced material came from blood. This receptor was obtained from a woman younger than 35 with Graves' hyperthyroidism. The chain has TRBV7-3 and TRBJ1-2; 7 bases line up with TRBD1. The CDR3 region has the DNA TGTGCCAGCAGCTTAACCGGGACAGCCTCCTACACCTTC. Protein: CASSLTGTASYTF.